A selection of T cell receptor beta chains follows, all from one sample in a study of blood T cell repertoires in COVID-19. The table came from immunoSEQ multiplex PCR; TCRdb's copy has only in-frame clones and leaves some out. Of about 150,000 clones listed, roughly four fifths were seen once; the top ten hold about an eighth. Specimen: peripheral blood. The receptor set was obtained from a woman aged 60-75 years with COVID-19, enrolled during active disease. CDR3s include the opening cysteine and the closing phenylalanine or tryptophan. The D gene is left open where the match is weak.

j_call v_call d_call cdr3_nt cdr3_aa
TRBJ2-3 TRBV12-3/TRBV12-4 . TGTGCCAGCAGTTTGCCAGGATTGAATACGCAGTATTTT CASSLPGLNTQYF
TRBJ2-2 TRBV25-1 . TGTGCCAGCAGTGAATCCAGGGGCTGGAACACCGGGGAGCTGTTTTTT CASSESRGWNTGELFF
TRBJ1-1 TRBV19 . TGTGCCAGTAGACCTGGGCTCTACACTGAAGCTTTCTTT CASRPGLYTEAFF
TRBJ1-1 TRBV18 . TGTGCCAGCTCACCGGGGGGAAGGACTGAAGCTTTCTTT CASSPGGRTEAFF
TRBJ2-1 TRBV5-1 . TGCGCCGTAGGGCGGGACTCCATTAATGAGCAGTTCTTC CAVGRDSINEQFF
TRBJ1-1 TRBV6-1 TRBD1 TGTGCCAGCAGTGAGAAAGGGGACAGAATAAGGAACACTGAAGCTTTCTTT CASSEKGDRIRNTEAFF
TRBJ1-1 TRBV6-5 TRBD1 TGTGCCAGCAGTTATCAGGCAGGGGGCACTGAAGCTTTCTTT CASSYQAGGTEAFF
TRBJ2-5 TRBV5-6 TRBD2 TGTGCCAGCAGCACCTACGGCGGGAGTTCAGAGACCCAGTACTTC CASSTYGGSSETQYF
TRBJ1-1 TRBV12-5 . TGTGCTAGTGGTCCCCCCTTGGACAGCATGAACACTGAAGCTTTCTTT CASGPPLDSMNTEAFF
TRBJ1-2 TRBV7-2 . TGTGCCAGCAGCTTAATCCTCTACTATGGCTACACCTTC CASSLILYYGYTF
TRBJ1-2 TRBV10-3 . TGTGCCATCAGGGCCACAGGGATGGGCTACACCTTC CAIRATGMGYTF
TRBJ1-6 TRBV19 . TGTGCCAGTAGTAGAGGGGGCTCCTATAATTCACCCCTCCACTTT CASSRGGSYNSPLHF
TRBJ2-7 TRBV19 TRBD2 TGTGCCAGTAGTATAGCGGGACTATCCTACGAGCAGTACTTC CASSIAGLSYEQYF
TRBJ1-1 TRBV5-6 TRBD1 TGTGCCAGCAGCGTCGCCGGGACAGGAATGTTGACTGAAGCTTTCTTT CASSVAGTGMLTEAFF